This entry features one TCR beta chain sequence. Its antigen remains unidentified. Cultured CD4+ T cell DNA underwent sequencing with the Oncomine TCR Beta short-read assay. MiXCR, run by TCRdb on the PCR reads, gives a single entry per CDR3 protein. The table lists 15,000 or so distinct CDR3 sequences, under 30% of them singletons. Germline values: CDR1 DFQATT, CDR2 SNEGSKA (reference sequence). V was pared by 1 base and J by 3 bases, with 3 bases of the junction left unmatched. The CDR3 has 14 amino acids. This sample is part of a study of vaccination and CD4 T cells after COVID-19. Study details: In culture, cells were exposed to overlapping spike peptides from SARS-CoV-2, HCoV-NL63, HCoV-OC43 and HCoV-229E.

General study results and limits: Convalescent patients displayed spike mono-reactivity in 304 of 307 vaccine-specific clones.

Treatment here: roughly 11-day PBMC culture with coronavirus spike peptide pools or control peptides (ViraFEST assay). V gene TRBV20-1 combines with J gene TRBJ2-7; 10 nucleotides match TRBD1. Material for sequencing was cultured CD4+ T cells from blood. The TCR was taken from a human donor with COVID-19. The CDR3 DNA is TGCAGTGCTAGAGGGGACAGGGGAAACTACGAGCAGTACTTC. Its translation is CSARGDRGNYEQYF.